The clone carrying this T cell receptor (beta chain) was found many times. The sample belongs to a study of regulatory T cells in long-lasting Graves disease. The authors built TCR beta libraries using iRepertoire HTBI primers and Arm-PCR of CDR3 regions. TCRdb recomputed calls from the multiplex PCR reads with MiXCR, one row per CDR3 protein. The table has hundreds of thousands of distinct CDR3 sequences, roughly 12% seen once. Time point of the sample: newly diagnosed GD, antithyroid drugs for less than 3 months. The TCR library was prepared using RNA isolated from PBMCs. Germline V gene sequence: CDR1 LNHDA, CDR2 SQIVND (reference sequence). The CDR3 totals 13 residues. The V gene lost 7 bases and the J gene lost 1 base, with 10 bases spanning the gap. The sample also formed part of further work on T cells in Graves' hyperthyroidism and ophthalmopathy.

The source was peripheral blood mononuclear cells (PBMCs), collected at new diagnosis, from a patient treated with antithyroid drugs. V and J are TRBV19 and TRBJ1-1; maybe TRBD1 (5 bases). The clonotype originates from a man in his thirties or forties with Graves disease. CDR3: CASIRRGNTEAFF. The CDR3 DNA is TGTGCCAGTATCCGGAGGGGGAACACTGAAGCTTTCTTT.